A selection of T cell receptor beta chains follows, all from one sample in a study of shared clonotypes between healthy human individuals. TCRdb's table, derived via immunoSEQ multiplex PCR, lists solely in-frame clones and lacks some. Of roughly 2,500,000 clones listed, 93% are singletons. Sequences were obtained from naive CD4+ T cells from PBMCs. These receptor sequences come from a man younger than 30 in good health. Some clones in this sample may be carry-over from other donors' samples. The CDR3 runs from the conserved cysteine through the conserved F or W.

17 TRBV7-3 CASSPQGSGEYHNEQFF
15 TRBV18 CASSPLWTGQNEQYF
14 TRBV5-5 CASSLVLAGHEQYF
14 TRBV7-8 CASSPGALTDTQYF
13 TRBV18 CASSPEREGFRFF
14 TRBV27 CASSFGASTDTQYF
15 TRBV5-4 CASSSTSHKAGELFF
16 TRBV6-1 CASSDTGQIPGNTIYF
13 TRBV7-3 CASSPGQVYEQYF
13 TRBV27 CASRRGQGGGYTF
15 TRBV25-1 CASSEGDTGGYGYTF
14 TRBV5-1 CASSLDRSNTEAFF
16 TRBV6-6 CASSYSPGTALTEAFF
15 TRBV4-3 CASSQDAGPGYGYTF
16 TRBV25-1 CASSEGGASGSGKQFF
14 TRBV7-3 CASSLTATARELFF
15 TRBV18 CASSPRGETGLGRYF
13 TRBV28 CASSYGTYTEAFF
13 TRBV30 CAWSPGSYNEQFF
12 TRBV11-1 CASSLVSYEQYF
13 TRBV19 CASSIRVNTEAFF
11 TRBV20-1 CSVPTGSGYTF
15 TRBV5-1 CASRDRVGTNEKLFF
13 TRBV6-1 CASRLAGGNEQFF
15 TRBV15 CATSILRPWAGELFF
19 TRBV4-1 CASSQGGHWTSGSPYEQYF
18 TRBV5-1 CASRSSGSGIESYNEQFF
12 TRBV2 CASSVGNNEQFF